A selection of T cell receptor beta chains follows, all from one sample in a study of shared clonotypes between healthy human individuals. Some clones are missing from TCRdb's copy, which holds only in-frame ones; the method was immunoSEQ multiplex PCR. The data contain approximately 2.3 million clones, just over 90% of them seen just once; the ten biggest clones take up about 0.41%. The specimen was naive CD4+ T cells from PBMCs. The receptors shown here come from a man aged 18-30 years in good health. Some clones in this sample may be carry-over from other donors' samples. The CDR3 runs from the conserved cysteine through the conserved F or W. The order of the fields is J gene, D gene, V gene, clone size, CDR3 DNA, CDR3 protein. A D gene is named only where the DNA matches it firmly. Some rows mark clone size as missing; the rest say once, few, many or name a class of expanded clone.

>TRBJ1-1|NA|TRBV30|few
TGTGCCTGGAGTGTACTTGGTCCGAACACTGAAGCTTTCTTT
CAWSVLGPNTEAFF
>TRBJ2-7|TRBD1|TRBV19|NA
TGTGCCAGTAGTCGACAGGGGAACTCCTACGAGCAGTACTTC
CASSRQGNSYEQYF
>TRBJ2-7|NA|TRBV7-3|NA
TGTGCCAGCACCCCGCCCTCCTACGAGCAGTACTTC
CASTPPSYEQYF
>TRBJ2-3|TRBD2|TRBV19|NA
TGTGCCAGTAGTCCACTAGCGGGAGAACCGAATACGCAGTATTTT
CASSPLAGEPNTQYF
>TRBJ1-2|NA|TRBV7-3|NA
TGTGCCAGCAGCCAATACCCCGCCGGACAAACGAAAGGGGGTGGCTACACCTTC
CASSQYPAGQTKGGGYTF
>TRBJ1-1|NA|TRBV7-9|NA
TGTGCCAGCAGCTTAGGGGGGGTTACTGAAGCTTTCTTT
CASSLGGVTEAFF
>TRBJ2-3|TRBD1|TRBV7-6|NA
TGTGCCAGCAGCTCGTGGACAGGGAGAACAGATACGCAGTATTTT
CASSSWTGRTDTQYF
>TRBJ1-1|NA|TRBV10-3|NA
TGTGCCATCAGTGCAGGAAATTCGGGCACTGAAGCTTTCTTT
CAISAGNSGTEAFF
>TRBJ2-1|NA|TRBV15|NA
TGTGCCACCAGCAGAGATCACGGGGATGAGCAGTTCTTC
CATSRDHGDEQFF
>TRBJ1-5|NA|TRBV19|NA
TGTGCCAGTAGTATTCAGAATAGCAATCAGCCCCAGCATTTT
CASSIQNSNQPQHF
>TRBJ2-3|NA|TRBV18|NA
TGTGCCAGCTCACCCCTAGGACAACCGGCTGATACGCAGTATTTT
CASSPLGQPADTQYF